The sequence of this T cell receptor (beta chain) was determined in a study of breast tumors, draining lymph nodes, adjacent tissues (TCRdb year 2016). Context from the whole study: Breast cancer patients provided tumor, adjacent nontumor tissue and axillary lymph nodes, and the study compared the TCR beta repertoires across these three sources. In human breast cancer, the study set out to evaluate how tumor, surrounding tissue and draining lymph node repertoires relate to one another and whether T cells may move between these sites. Summary of the overall study and its limitations: Rather than being directly demonstrated, the conclusion that tumor T cells originate in lymph nodes was presented as consistent with a hypothesis. A scenario in which most tumor T cells derive from the lymph node and then expand within tumor tissue was judged to be consistent with the data. Tumor and nontumor tissue repertoires were found to be significantly more similar in luminal-like than in basal-like breast cancer. Tumor T-cell repertoires showed less diversity than lymph node repertoires and more diversity than nontumor tissue repertoires, and tumor T-cell repertoires showed preferential V and J gene usage.

Instrument used: Illumina HiSeq 2000. Multiplex PCR amplification was used to generate the TCR beta chain libraries. High-throughput sequencing was used to analyze the amplified TCR beta chain products. The public reads were reanalyzed by TCRdb: fastp trimming at Q25, MiXCR alignment, in-frame beta chains only. All rows with the same CDR3 protein become a single entry with the most common DNA and genes. Within this sample are about 100,000 distinct CDR3 sequences, with approximately 21% of them counted one time only. The ten largest clonotypes hold around 1.2% of the sample. Lymph node samples were obtained from the axillary draining lymph nodes of breast cancer patients. Remarks on this clonotype: The antigen it binds to is not known. This may be a read error: a much more frequent sequence differs by one nucleotide. The missing conserved phenylalanine or tryptophan at the end of this CDR3 makes a read error likely.

The sequenced material came from axillary lymph node tissue. The source of this sequence is a female donor with breast cancer. Some clones in this sample may be carry-over from other donors' samples.

The DNA is TGTGCCAGCAGCTCATTACCCGGGCAGATAAATCAGCCCCAGCATTCT. This encodes CASSSLPGQINQPQHS. Rearrangement joined TRBV5-5 to TRBJ1-5; the D gene identity is not certain. CDR1 and CDR2 were assigned from the germline V gene (reference sequence) as SGHKS and YYEKEE. Trimming costs V 3 bases and J 4 bases, and their ends lie 17 bases apart. Inclusive of both ends, the CDR3 amounts to 16 amino acids. Only the CDR3 portion is preserved as DNA: 48 bases, with reading frame beginning at the first base.